This TCR beta chain was recovered during a study of T cells in Graves' hyperthyroidism and ophthalmopathy. The V gene's germline CDR1 is SEHNR and CDR2 FQNEAQ (reference sequence). The V end was cut by 8 bases, the J end by 0 bases, with 7 bases between. This CDR3 has 13 residues. This clonotype was seen repeatedly, ten times or more. Its antigen is undetermined. TCR beta CDR3 regions were amplified from RNA. The TCR CDR3 was amplified in a first-round RT-PCR using the HTBI primer set. TCRdb reprocessed the multiplex PCR reads via MiXCR and lists one record per CDR3 protein. The table lists roughly 580,000 distinct CDR3 sequences, about 43% of them singletons. Study outcomes and limitations: From stable hyperthyroidism, ophthalmopathy was set apart by a 13 V-J model.

Patients aged 18 to 65 had newly diagnosed hyperthyroidism lasting under 2 months. Sequencing input: peripheral blood or thyroid tissue (not recorded which). The chain employs TRBV7-9 and TRBJ2-2; D is undetermined. The TCR comes from a woman aged 18-29 years with Graves' hyperthyroidism. The CDR3 region has the DNA TGTGCCAGCGCCAGGACGAACACCGGGGAGCTGTTTTTT. Protein: CASARTNTGELFF.